This T cell receptor beta chain was sequenced during a study of T-cell memory formation after mild COVID-19. The CDR3 spans 15 residues. V lost 0 bases, J lost 6 bases, and 5 bases stayed unmatched. CDR1 and CDR2 from the germline V gene are MNHEY and SVGAGI. Using its own MiXCR run on the 5' RACE reads, TCRdb lists one record per CDR3 protein. The sample consists of about 100,000 distinct CDR3 sequences, around 10% of them appearing once. Turning to this clonotype: What it recognizes is unknown.

Study-wide findings and caveats: CD4/CD8 balance characterized clones contracting day 15 to 85, and CD4+ skew characterized later expanders. Several responding clones turned up in pre-infection memory, indicating that cross-reactive memory may have taken part. Mainly CM and EM harbored the contracting CD4+ clones; mainly EMRA harbored the CD8+ ones.

This clonotype originated in a man younger than 35 who had mild COVID-19 (a few samples of this study predate the infection). Cell type and time point are not known. The sequenced material came from PBMCs or a T cell subset sorted from them (not recorded which). The chain employs TRBV6-5 and TRBJ1-1; TRBD1 agrees at 9 bases. The CDR3 sequence: CASSYSGTGYPEAFF. The CDR3 region has the DNA TGTGCCAGCAGTTACTCAGGGACAGGGTATCCTGAAGCTTTCTTT.